The rows below give T cell receptor beta chains drawn from one sample of a study of CD8 T cells in ankylosing spondylitis. Via MiXCR, TCRdb re-called the 5' RACE reads, giving one row per CDR3 protein. The data show around 42,000 distinct CDR3 sequences, roughly 2.5% seen once. Sample: blood, either unsorted or a sorted T cell fraction (not recorded which). Receptors were obtained from a male donor with ankylosing spondylitis or in good health (not recorded which). Both conserved end residues are part of each CDR3. Fields, in order: J gene, clone size, V gene, D gene, CDR3 protein, CDR3 DNA. The D gene is left open where the match is weak. Expanded clones get a size class; other rows say once, few or many, or leave the size out.

TRBJ2-5 many TRBV9 - CASSILSVPGETQYF TGTGCCAGCAGCATACTTTCGGTCCCCGGGGAGACCCAGTACTTC
TRBJ2-4 many TRBV9 - CASSPQPLRQLAKNIQYF TGTGCCAGCAGCCCCCAACCCCTTAGACAGCTAGCCAAAAACATTCAGTACTTC
TRBJ2-1 many TRBV9 TRBD2 CASSFRLAGGTYNEQFF TGTGCCAGCAGCTTCAGACTAGCGGGAGGCACCTACAATGAGCAGTTCTTC
TRBJ2-1 many TRBV9 - CASSSWDLGQKQFF TGTGCCAGCAGTTCCTGGGATCTCGGGCAAAAGCAGTTCTTC
TRBJ2-1 many TRBV9 - CASSVETRGYNEQFF TGTGCCAGCAGCGTAGAGACTAGGGGTTACAATGAGCAGTTCTTC
TRBJ1-5 many TRBV9 - CASSAGLGHNQPQHF TGTGCCAGCAGCGCGGGACTCGGGCACAATCAGCCCCAGCATTTT
TRBJ2-1 many TRBV9 - CASSVDLGGWNEQFF TGTGCCAGCAGCGTAGATCTGGGGGGATGGAATGAGCAGTTCTTC
TRBJ2-2 many TRBV9 - CASSPHQGGTGELFF TGTGCCAGCAGCCCACATCAGGGGGGCACCGGGGAGCTGTTTTTT
TRBJ2-7 many TRBV9 TRBD1 CASSVGVDRADEQYF TGTGCCAGCAGCGTAGGCGTGGACAGGGCGGACGAGCAGTACTTC
TRBJ2-7 - TRBV9 - CASSPSGGGEQYF TGTGCCAGCAGCCCCTCGGGGGGCGGCGAGCAGTACTTC
TRBJ1-1 many TRBV9 - CASSVLDSKSSEAFF TGTGCCAGCAGCGTACTGGACAGCAAATCCTCTGAAGCTTTCTTT
TRBJ2-3 many TRBV9 - CASSVGLSATDTQYF TGTGCCAGCAGCGTAGGACTTAGCGCGACAGATACGCAGTATTTT
TRBJ1-1 many TRBV9 - CASSVAGRSNTEAFF TGTGCCAGCAGCGTAGCGGGCAGGTCGAACACTGAAGCTTTCTTT
TRBJ1-2 many TRBV9 - CASSVQTDYGYTF TGTGCCAGCAGCGTACAAACTGACTATGGCTACACCTTC
TRBJ2-3 many TRBV9 - CASSPLSPDTQYF TGTGCCAGCAGCCCCTTATCCCCAGATACGCAGTATTTT
TRBJ2-1 many TRBV9 - CASSVEIADYNEQFF TGTGCCAGCAGCGTAGAGATCGCGGATTACAATGAGCAGTTCTTC
TRBJ2-7 many TRBV9 TRBD2 CASSGGLADGQYF TGTGCCAGCAGCGGTGGACTAGCGGACGGGCAGTACTTC
TRBJ2-4 many TRBV9 - CASSAIGTSHIQYF TGTGCCAGCAGCGCTATAGGTACATCGCACATTCAGTACTTC
TRBJ2-1 many TRBV9 - CASTPGAKVDEQFF TGTGCCAGCACCCCTGGGGCCAAGGTGGATGAGCAGTTCTTC
TRBJ2-2 many TRBV9 TRBD2 CASSVSGRGTGELFF TGTGCCAGCAGCGTTAGCGGGAGGGGCACCGGGGAGCTGTTTTTT
TRBJ2-3 many TRBV9 - CASSVGTPGTDTQYF TGTGCCAGCAGCGTCGGGACCCCTGGCACAGATACGCAGTATTTT
TRBJ1-6 many TRBV9 TRBD1 CASSPTPTGGAGSPLHF TGTGCCAGCAGCCCCACCCCGACAGGGGGCGCGGGGTCACCCCTCCACTTT